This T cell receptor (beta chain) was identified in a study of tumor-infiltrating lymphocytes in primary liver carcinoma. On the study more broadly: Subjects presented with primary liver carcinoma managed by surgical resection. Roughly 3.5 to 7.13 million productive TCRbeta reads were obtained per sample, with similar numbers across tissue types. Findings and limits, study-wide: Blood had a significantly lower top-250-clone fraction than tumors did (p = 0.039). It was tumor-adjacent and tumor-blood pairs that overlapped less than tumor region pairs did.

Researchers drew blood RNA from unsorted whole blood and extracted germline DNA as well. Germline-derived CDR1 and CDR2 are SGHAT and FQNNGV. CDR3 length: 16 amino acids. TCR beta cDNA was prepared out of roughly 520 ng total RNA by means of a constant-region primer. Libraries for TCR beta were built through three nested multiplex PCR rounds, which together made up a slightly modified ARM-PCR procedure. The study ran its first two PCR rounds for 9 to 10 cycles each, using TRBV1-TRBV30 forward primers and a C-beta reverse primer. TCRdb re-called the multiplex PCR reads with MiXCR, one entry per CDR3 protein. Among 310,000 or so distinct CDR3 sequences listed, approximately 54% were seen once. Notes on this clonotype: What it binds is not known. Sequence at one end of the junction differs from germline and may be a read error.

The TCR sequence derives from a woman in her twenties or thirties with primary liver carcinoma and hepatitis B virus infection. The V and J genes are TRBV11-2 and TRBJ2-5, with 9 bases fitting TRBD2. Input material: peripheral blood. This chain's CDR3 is CTSSFRTGTSRKTQYF. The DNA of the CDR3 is TGTACCAGCAGCTTTCGAACCGGGACTAGCCGAAAGACCCAGTACTTC.